The 11 T cell receptor beta chains below all came from one sample that was sequenced in a study of human T cells and chemical hapten exposure. Using its own MiXCR run on the RACE reads, TCRdb lists one record per CDR3 protein. The data contain some 110,000 distinct CDR3 sequences, about 11% of them singletons. Stated time point: patch test 3, about 24 weeks after DPC sensitization. The treatment was: therapeutic diphenylcyclopropenone sensitization with weekly scalp DPC. The source material was whole blood, sampled in connection with sensitization to the hapten diphenylcyclopropenone (DPC). The source is a woman aged 45-65 years with alopecia areata. Some clones in this sample may be carry-over from other donors' samples.

This clonotype was seen a handful of times. The genes are TRBV11-2 and TRBJ2-5, with 10 nucleotides matching TRBD1. CDR3 size: 16 residues. Germline values: CDR1 SGHAT, CDR2 FQNNGV. Trimming removed 2 bases from V and 3 bases from J; junction bases left unmatched: 6. The CDR3 DNA reads as TGTGCCAGCAGCTTAAAGGGACAGGGGCTAAAAGAGACCCAGTACTTC. Translation gives CASSLKGQGLKETQYF.

The chain carries TRBV12-5 and TRBJ1-1, with no clear D. V was trimmed by 0 bases and J by 1 base, leaving 12 bases between them. Germline V CDR1 and CDR2: LGHNT, FRNRAP. The CDR3 length is 16 residues. The CDR3 is CASGLVLRLSNTEAFF. DNA for the CDR3: TGTGCTAGTGGTTTGGTATTGCGGCTGTCGAACACTGAAGCTTTCTTT.

About this clonotype: The germline gene is not matched at one end of the junction; a read error may be the cause. Here the CDR3 reads CASSQDSAYGYTF. CDR3 bases: TGTGCCAGCAGTCAAGACAGCGCCTATGGCTACACCTTC. The chain recombines TRBV4-2 with TRBJ1-2; D is perhaps TRBD1 (5 bases). Per germline, CDR1 LGHNA and CDR2 YNFKEQ. The CDR3 is made up of 13 amino acids.

The chain links TRBV6-6 to TRBJ1-6; D is unclear. The CDR3 has 17 residues. V shed 0 bases and J shed 0 bases, with 9 bases lying between them. Germline lookup yields CDR1 MNHNY and CDR2 SVGAGI (reference sequence). CDR3 residues: CASSYSLPRSYNSPLHF. The DNA for the CDR3 is TGTGCCAGCAGTTACTCCCTCCCGCGCTCCTATAATTCACCCCTCCACTTT.

This clonotype has only a few counts. CDR3 sequence: CASSQGGPIPYGYTF. The DNA of the CDR3 is TGTGCCAGCAGCCAAGGAGGACCCATACCTTATGGCTACACCTTC. The J gene is TRBJ1-2, the V gene TRBV3-1, with D unresolved. The germline V gene encodes CDR1 LGHDT and CDR2 YNNKEL (reference sequence). The CDR3 consists of 15 residues. The ends were cut back, 1 base at V and 5 bases at J, with 14 bases in the middle.

The V and J genes are TRBV2 and TRBJ1-2, with 9 positions matching TRBD1. Germline CDR1 and CDR2: SNHLY and FYNNEI. The CDR3 is 16 residues long. Losses at the gene ends were 7 bases for V and 4 bases for J; bases not matched to a gene: 13. The CDR3 DNA follows: TGTGCCAGCAAAATAACCTACCGGGACAGGGCCTATGGCTACACCTTC. This sequence encodes CASKITYRDRAYGYTF. The full variable domain, rest sourced from reference TRBV2 and TRBJ1-2, is EPEVTQTPSHQVTQMGQEVILRCVPISNHLYFYWYRQILGQKVEFLVSFYNNEISEKSEIFDDQFSVERPDGSNFTLKIRSTKLEDSAMYFCASKITYRDRAYGYTFGSGTRLTVV.

In this sample, this clonotype turned up a few times. The chain uses TRBV5-1 and TRBJ2-3; D gene ambiguous. Germline-derived CDR1 and CDR2 are SGHRS and YFSETQ. The CDR3 is made up of 13 amino acids. V lost 5 bases and J 2 bases, leaving 9 bases between the germline ends. The chain's CDR3 is CASSPGDTDTQYF. CDR3 coding DNA: TGCGCCAGCAGTCCGGGCGACACAGATACGCAGTATTTT.

The chain recombines TRBV12-3 or TRBV12-4 with TRBJ2-4; tentatively, D is TRBD1 or TRBD2 (6 bases each). This CDR3 is 15 amino acids long. The V end was cut by 6 bases, the J end by 2 bases, with 14 bases between. For the CDR3, the DNA is TGTGCCAGCAGCCCGGGGGCCGGGACCAAAAACATTCAGTACTTC. Protein sequence: CASSPGAGTKNIQYF.

This clonotype was recorded at least ten times. The V gene is TRBV20-1, the J gene TRBJ1-1; perhaps TRBD1 as D (6 bases). This CDR3 is 14 amino acids long. V was cut by 4 bases and J by 3 bases, with 15 bases left in between. The germline CDR1 and CDR2 sequences are DFQATT and SNEGSKA (reference sequence). The CDR3 loop reads CSATRGSTDTEAFF. The CDR3 nucleotides are TGCAGTGCTACAAGGGGGTCGACGGACACTGAAGCTTTCTTT.

The CDR3 is CASSISGTPVWQETQYF. CDR3 bases: TGCGCCAGCAGCATCTCCGGGACCCCGGTCTGGCAAGAGACCCAGTACTTC. V gene TRBV5-1 combines with J gene TRBJ2-5; perhaps D is TRBD1 or TRBD2 (5 bases each). This CDR3 comprises 17 residues. Germline CDR1 reads SGHRS; CDR2 reads YFSETQ. V lost 4 bases and J 2 bases, leaving 21 bases between the germline ends. The whole variable domain, remainder taken from reference TRBV5-1 and TRBJ2-5, is KAGVTQTPRYLIKTRGQQVTLSCSPISGHRSVSWYQQTPGQGLQFLFEYFSETQRNKGNFPGRFSGRQFSNSRSEMNVSTLELGDSALYLCASSISGTPVWQETQYFGPGTRLLVL.

This clonotype was picked up many times. The chain uses TRBV28 and TRBJ2-3; D is uncertain. Per the germline V gene, CDR1 is MDHEN and CDR2 is SYDVKM. The CDR3 is 13 residues long. The ends were cut back, 7 bases at V and 2 bases at J, with 10 bases in the middle. The CDR3 coding sequence is TGTGCCAGCACGCGGCTGACCACAGATACGCAGTATTTT. Protein sequence: CASTRLTTDTQYF.